Each of the 27 T cell receptor beta chains below was sequenced from the same sample in a study of blood T cells in healthy people across ages. Combining a sample-barcoded 5' primer with a J-beta primer mix, a second PCR ran for 7 to 11 cycles. In TCRdb, the 5' RACE reads were re-called with MiXCR into one record per CDR3 protein. Of more than 450,000 distinct CDR3 sequences in the sample, over 25% were seen once. These data also featured in a second study, about T cells of mothers and their children.

The sample consisted of blood. These receptors originate from a boy younger than 10 in good health.

V usage is TRBV3-1 and J usage is TRBJ2-5; 12 nucleotides agree with TRBD2. The V and J ends lost 4 bases and 5 bases, in that order; junction bases with no gene match: 8. Germline values: CDR1 LGHDT, CDR2 YNNKEL (reference sequence). CDR3 length: 16 residues. The CDR3 spells CASSPLGLAGSETQYF. CDR3 nucleotide sequence: TGTGCCAGCAGCCCCCTCGGACTAGCGGGAAGCGAGACCCAGTACTTC.

This chain uses TRBV29-1 with TRBJ2-1; TRBD1 matches at 7 bases. Germline CDR1 and CDR2: SQVTM and ANQGSEA. The CDR3 is 13 amino acids. With 6 bases clipped from V and 7 bases from J, the junction kept 9 bases outside the gene matches. The CDR3: CSVPWTGINEQFF. The CDR3 bases are TGCAGCGTACCTTGGACAGGAATAAATGAGCAGTTCTTC.

The chain employs TRBV6-2 or TRBV6-3 and TRBJ2-7, with D perhaps matching TRBD1 (7 bases). Trimming shortened V by 1 base and J by 2 bases, and 12 bases separated the two germline ends. Germline V CDR1 and CDR2: MNHEY, SVGEGT. The CDR3 has 15 amino acids. CDR3 sequence reads: CASSYWRDSPYEQYF. In DNA, the CDR3 is TGTGCCAGCAGTTACTGGCGGGACAGTCCCTACGAGCAGTACTTC.

This clonotype has a count of ten or more. The CDR3 sequence is CASSRTGLNTEAFF. The CDR3 DNA reads as TGTGCCAGCAGTCGGACAGGACTGAACACTGAAGCTTTCTTT. The gene calls are TRBV2 and TRBJ1-1; 7 bases line up with TRBD1. This CDR3 contains 14 residues. With 5 bases clipped from V and 0 bases from J, the junction kept 3 bases outside the gene matches. Germline V gives CDR1 SNHLY, CDR2 FYNNEI.

This clonotype was found a few times. This chain connects TRBV13 to TRBJ2-5; possibly TRBD2 for D (6 bases). The germline CDR1 and CDR2 sequences are PRHDT and FYEKMQ (reference sequence). The CDR3 runs 15 residues. V lost 5 bases, J lost 4 bases, and 17 bases lay in between. This CDR3 is CASSEAGHLVETQYF. For the CDR3, the DNA is TGTGCCAGCAGCGAGGCGGGGCACCTTGTAGAGACCCAGTACTTC.

The rearrangement links TRBV7-2 to TRBJ2-7; no clear D gene. The germline gives CDR1 SGHTA, CDR2 FQGNSA. CDR3 size: 17 residues. Trimming took off 2 bases at V and 3 bases at J, with 20 bases between the two ends. The chain's CDR3 is CASSLQGPFLTVYEQYF. CDR3 sequence (DNA): TGTGCCAGCAGCTTACAAGGGCCTTTCCTAACTGTCTACGAGCAGTACTTC.

This chain links TRBV11-2 with TRBJ1-1; D perhaps matches TRBD1 (5 bases). V was shortened by 3 bases and J by 10 bases, with 18 bases between the two germline ends. This CDR3 has 14 residues. From germline, CDR1 is SGHAT and CDR2 FQNNGV. The CDR3 DNA sequence: TGTGCCAGCAGCTTTAGGGTCGATGGGACGTCAGCTTTCTTT. It translates to CASSFRVDGTSAFF.

The chain has TRBV5-1 and TRBJ2-3, with 9 bases identical to TRBD1. Germline-derived CDR1 and CDR2 are SGHRS and YFSETQ. The CDR3 sequence is 15 residues long. V dropped 0 bases and J dropped 4; count of bases not matched to a gene: 3. The CDR3 region is CASSLGTGESDTQYF. The CDR3 DNA is TGCGCCAGCAGCTTGGGGACAGGGGAATCAGATACGCAGTATTTT.

The chain employs TRBV4-3 and TRBJ2-1; 12 nucleotides align to TRBD2. The ends lost 5 bases at V and 10 bases at J; junction bases unmatched: 3. The CDR3 is 13 residues long. In germline, CDR1 is LGHNA, CDR2 YSLEER. The CDR3 protein is CASSFTSGGEQFF. The CDR3 DNA is TGCGCCAGCAGCTTTACTAGCGGGGGGGAGCAGTTCTTC.

The CDR3 spells CASSLVKGTNYGYTF. CDR3 nucleotides: TGTGCCAGCAGCTTAGTCAAAGGGACCAACTATGGCTACACCTTC. This rearrangement joins TRBV7-9 to TRBJ1-2, with TRBD1 as a possible D gene (5 bases). V was clipped by 1 base and J by 2 bases, with 11 bases between them. Germline CDR1 SEHNR, CDR2 FQNEAQ (reference sequence). CDR3 length: 15 amino acids.

This clonotype was seen only a few times. CDR3 sequence reads: CASQAEYNEQFF. The CDR3 DNA follows: TGTGCTAGCCAAGCAGAGTACAATGAGCAGTTCTTC. The chain carries TRBV12-5 and TRBJ2-5; no firm D call. Near its end, the DNA agrees better with TRBJ2-1, so the J call may be wrong. The V gene's germline CDR1 is LGHNT and CDR2 FRNRAP. This CDR3 is built from 12 residues.

The rearrangement joins TRBV5-1 to TRBJ1-3; TRBD1 agrees at 7 bases. Germline lookup yields CDR1 SGHRS and CDR2 YFSETQ. The CDR3 totals 16 residues. The V segment lost 4 bases and the J segment 0 bases; nucleotides outside the gene matches: 7. The DNA for the CDR3 is TGCGCCAGCAGCGCGGGCGGGACAGTCTCTGGAAACACCATATATTTT. Translation: CASSAGGTVSGNTIYF.

The chain combines TRBV15 with TRBJ1-2; D might be TRBD1 (5 bases). There are 15 residues in the CDR3. Germline V lookup: CDR1 LNHNV, CDR2 YYDKDF (reference sequence). Trimming shortened V by 9 bases and J by 10 bases, and 27 bases separated the two germline ends. The CDR3 coding sequence is TGTGCCACTTCCGGGGCAAGAGGCGCCGTCAATATCTACACCTTC. It encodes CATSGARGAVNIYTF.

Here the CDR3 reads CSALSLAGERDIQYF. The DNA for the CDR3 is TGCAGTGCCCTCTCCCTAGCGGGAGAGCGGGACATTCAGTACTTC. The chain recombines TRBV20-1 with TRBJ2-4, with 10 bases that match TRBD2. Germline CDR1 DFQATT, CDR2 SNEGSKA (reference sequence). CDR3 length: 15 amino acids. Losses at the gene ends were 6 bases for V and 8 bases for J; bases not matched to a gene: 13.

The chain carries TRBV5-1 and TRBJ1-2; D is unclear. V lost 0 bases, J lost 8 bases, and 14 bases lay in between. The CDR3 contains 14 residues. The V gene's germline CDR1 is SGHRS and CDR2 YFSETQ. In DNA, the CDR3 is TGCGCCAGCAGCTTGGATTCGGCTCTCCGGGGCTACACCTTC. It is translated as CASSLDSALRGYTF.

V and J are TRBV11-2 and TRBJ1-4, with a weak D call TRBD1 (6 bases). The CDR3 is 14 residues long. Deletions cut 3 bases from V and 6 bases from J, with 11 bases between. Germline values: CDR1 SGHAT, CDR2 FQNNGV. CDR3 region: CASSFQGWDEKLFF. CDR3 DNA: TGTGCCAGCAGCTTTCAGGGGTGGGATGAAAAACTGTTTTTT.

This clonotype appeared many times. This chain uses TRBV7-9 with TRBJ1-1; TRBD1 aligns across 10 bases. The CDR3 sequence is 14 residues long. Per germline, CDR1 SEHNR and CDR2 FQNEAQ (reference sequence). With V trimmed by 5 bases and J by 3 bases, 3 bases remained unmatched. In DNA form, the CDR3 reads TGTGCCAGCAGCCCCGGGACAGGGGACACTGAAGCTTTCTTT. It yields the protein CASSPGTGDTEAFF.

The chain couples TRBV29-1 to TRBJ2-5, with D tentatively TRBD2 (6 bases). Germline assignment: CDR1 SQVTM and CDR2 ANQGSEA. With 3 bases removed from V and 2 bases from J, the gap between germline ends came to 13 bases. The CDR3 is made up of 14 amino acids. CDR3 in amino acids: CSVEGRGMQETQYF. The CDR3 DNA reads TGCAGCGTTGAGGGGCGGGGAATGCAAGAGACCCAGTACTTC.

CDR3 bases: TGCGCCAGCAGCTTGGAGGGGGGGGCGAACTATGGCTACACCTTC. It specifies CASSLEGGANYGYTF. The chain couples TRBV5-1 to TRBJ1-2, with a possible D match to TRBD1 (6 bases). Germline loops: CDR1 SGHRS, CDR2 YFSETQ. This CDR3 contains 15 residues. Trimming stripped 0 bases from V and 2 bases from J, with 11 bases between. Variable domain in full (rest from reference TRBV5-1 and TRBJ1-2): KAGVTQTPRYLIKTRGQQVTLSCSPISGHRSVSWYQQTPGQGLQFLFEYFSETQRNKGNFPGRFSGRQFSNSRSEMNVSTLELGDSALYLCASSLEGGANYGYTFGSGTRLTVV.

This clonotype came up a few times. V is TRBV7-9 and J is TRBJ1-3, with 7 bases that match TRBD1. The CDR3 runs to 15 residues. V shed 4 bases, J shed 4 bases, and the junction held 7 bases outside the gene matches. The V gene's germline CDR1 is SEHNR and CDR2 FQNEAQ (reference sequence). As DNA, the CDR3 is TGTGCCAGCAGCTCCCGGGACAGAGCAGGAAACACCATATATTTT. As protein: CASSSRDRAGNTIYF.

The chain uses TRBV5-1 and TRBJ1-2, with D tentatively TRBD1 (5 bases). V was cut by 0 bases and J by 7 bases, with 13 bases left in between. Germline CDR1 SGHRS, CDR2 YFSETQ. This CDR3 is 14 amino acids long. The CDR3 sequence is CASSLACQGCGYTF. In DNA, the CDR3 is TGCGCCAGCAGCTTGGCGTGTCAGGGTTGTGGCTACACCTTC.

A word on this clonotype: This CDR3 is missing its conserved last phenylalanine or tryptophan, likely due to a read error. The DNA for the CDR3 is TGTGCCATCAGTGCCGGGACTAACTACAATGAGCAGTTCCTC. Protein: CAISAGTNYNEQFL. This chain links TRBV10-3 with TRBJ2-1; 7 nucleotides agree with TRBD2. The J segment lost 3 bases and the V segment lost 4 bases, leaving 3 bases of the junction unmatched. Germline assignment: CDR1 ENHRY and CDR2 SYGVKD. The CDR3 contains 14 residues.

This clonotype was seen a handful of times. The gene calls are TRBV20-1 and TRBJ2-7; 9 nucleotides match TRBD1. There are 14 residues in the CDR3. Germline CDR1 and CDR2: DFQATT and SNEGSKA (reference sequence). Germline trimming cut 5 bases from V and 5 bases from J; bases unmatched to any gene: 10. CDR3 loop: CSAGGGTGRDEQYF. CDR3 nucleotides: TGCAGTGCTGGAGGGGGGACAGGGAGAGACGAGCAGTACTTC.

The V gene is TRBV19, the J gene TRBJ2-7; 7 bases map to TRBD1. This CDR3 has 13 amino acids. The germline V gene has CDR1 LNHDA and CDR2 SQIVND (reference sequence). V was clipped by 6 bases and J by 5 bases; unmatched bases: 7. CDR3 sequence reads: CASSLDRDDEQYF. The CDR3 DNA sequence: TGTGCCAGTAGCCTCGACAGGGACGACGAGCAGTACTTC.

The genes are TRBV14 and TRBJ2-5, with 9 bases aligning to TRBD2. The J segment lost 3 bases and the V segment lost 2 bases, leaving 16 bases of the junction unmatched. Germline CDR1 reads SGHDN; CDR2 reads FVKESK. The CDR3 totals 19 residues. The CDR3 protein is CASSQISLAGRRLEETQYF. CDR3 coding DNA: TGTGCCAGCAGCCAAATTTCTCTAGCGGGGCGTAGACTTGAAGAGACCCAGTACTTC.

This clonotype came up a few times. This chain connects TRBV15 to TRBJ1-6; 8 bases align to TRBD1. This CDR3 region has 13 residues. The ends lost 8 bases at V and 18 bases at J; junction bases unmatched: 15. Germline values: CDR1 LNHNV, CDR2 YYDKDF (reference sequence). CDR3 coding DNA: TGTGCCACCGCTCCCACCACAGGGGGGGACTCCCACTTT. Its protein product is CATAPTTGGDSHF.

V is TRBV12-3 or TRBV12-4 and J is TRBJ2-5; D ambiguous. This CDR3 spans 14 amino acids. V was cut by 3 bases and J by 3 bases, with 11 bases left in between. The CDR3 loop reads CASSFVLGEETQYF. For the CDR3, the DNA is TGTGCCAGCAGTTTTGTACTCGGAGAAGAGACCCAGTACTTC.